This TCR beta chain is drawn from a study of follicular helper T cells after annual influenza vaccination. Findings and caveats of the study: ICOS+CD38+ cTfh clonality change tracked circulating plasmablast frequency change.

The time point is: 2015-2016 season, pre-vaccination. Donors with HIV/AIDS, active malignancy, immunomodulators or active illness were excluded. The CDR3 sequence is 14 residues long. Germline V gene sequence: CDR1 SGHTA, CDR2 FQGNSA. V lost 5 bases and J lost 6, with 16 bases in between. About this clone: The antigen remains unidentified.

Sequencing of TCRB used Survey level resolution. Produced via immunoSEQ multiplex PCR; TCRdb's table is partial and in-frame only. The table lists a few thousand clones, 75% to 85% of them singletons, with 1.1% in the top ten. The chain is built from TRBV7-2 and TRBJ1-1; D is perhaps TRBD1 (5 bases). The material was CXCR5+ CD38- circulating T follicular helper cells from blood, obtained on the day of influenza vaccination. Stated subset: circulating Tfh, non-naive CD4+CXCR5+PD-1+ (ICOS+CD38+ or ICOS-CD38-). The sequence came from an adult who received the influenza vaccine. This CDR3 reads CASSPRDGLPEAFF. CDR3 nucleotides: TGTGCCAGCAGCCCCCGGGACGGCTTGCCTGAAGCTTTCTTT.